The source of this T cell receptor beta chain is a study of blood T cell repertoires in COVID-19. Study-level information: Samples representing acute and convalescent COVID-19 were sourced from the United States, Italy and Spain. Nucleic acid was either cDNA or gDNA, and it came from T cells, B-cell-depleted T cells, or PBMCs.

How the authors handled the data: Amplified reference gene primers provided the basis for estimating nucleated cell counts. Sequencing was performed with immunoSEQ multiplex PCR; in TCRdb, only in-frame clones are kept and a portion is missing. V and J calls plus clone size are reproduced from that table; the DNA served to infer D and trimming. The sample has over 200,000 clones, 88% seen once; the top ten hold about 4%. Trimming removed 4 bases from V and 7 bases from J; junction bases left unmatched: 10. The CDR3 has 16 residues. CDR1 and CDR2 from the germline V gene are MNHNS and SASEGT. This TCR was sampled from a man aged 60-69 years who had recovered from COVID-19. Specimen: peripheral blood. V usage is TRBV6-1 and J usage is TRBJ1-5, with 10 bases that match TRBD1. The DNA of the CDR3 is TGTGCCAGCAGTGCAAACACCGGGACAGGGGACCAGCCCCAGCATTTT. This sequence encodes CASSANTGTGDQPQHF.